One and the same sample provided the 25 T cell receptor beta chains below, sequenced in a study of blood T cell repertoires in COVID-19. Clones were read by immunoSEQ multiplex PCR, and TCRdb kept only the in-frame ones, dropping some. Seen here are roughly 190,000 clones, around nine tenths observed once, and the top ten hold roughly 3.6%. The sample comprised peripheral blood. These receptors were obtained from a man aged 18 to 29 with active or convalescent COVID-19.

The chain is built from TRBV29-1 and TRBJ2-1, with D perhaps TRBD2 (6 bases). V was shortened by 6 bases and J by 4 bases, with 10 bases between the two germline ends. CDR1 SQVTM and CDR2 ANQGSEA come from the germline V gene. CDR3 length: 12 amino acids. CDR3 coding DNA: TGCAGCGTCGGGACTTTTTACAATGAGCAGTTCTTC. Translation gives CSVGTFYNEQFF.

The V gene is TRBV18, the J gene TRBJ2-3; 7 bases are a match to TRBD1. The CDR3 spans 15 residues. After removal of 3 bases from V and 1 base from J, the junction contained 4 bases not matched to a gene. Germline V gene sequence: CDR1 KGHSH, CDR2 LQKENI. This CDR3 reads CASSPQGVGTDTQYF. The DNA of the CDR3 is TGTGCCAGCTCACCTCAGGGGGTGGGCACAGATACGCAGTATTTT.

The chain has TRBV6-5 and TRBJ2-2; D is uncertain. CDR1 is MNHEY, CDR2 SVGAGI, per germline. The V end lost 5 bases, the J end lost 4 bases, and 8 bases lay between the germline ends. There are 13 residues in the CDR3. In DNA, the CDR3 is TGTGCCAGCAGTCCGACAAGCACCGGGGAGCTGTTTTTT. It encodes CASSPTSTGELFF.

The chain joins TRBV5-4 to TRBJ1-2; tentatively, D is TRBD1 (5 bases). CDR1 and CDR2 from the germline V gene are SGHNT and YYREEE (reference sequence). This CDR3 comprises 13 residues. The germline V and J ends were trimmed by 2 bases and 8 bases, with 13 bases remaining between them. DNA for the CDR3: TGTGCCAGCAGCTTCCCAGGGTTGGTCGGCTACACCTTC. Translated, it gives CASSFPGLVGYTF.

V usage is TRBV4-2 and J usage is TRBJ1-6, with D hard to call. This CDR3 is 15 amino acids long. In germline, CDR1 is LGHNA, CDR2 YNFKEQ. V dropped 0 bases and J dropped 7 bases, with 10 bases sitting between them. The CDR3 loop reads CASSQDPGVNSPLHF. The CDR3 DNA reads TGTGCCAGCAGCCAAGATCCGGGTGTGAATTCACCCCTCCACTTT.

The chain links TRBV11-2 to TRBJ2-7; 11 bases agree with TRBD1. V lost 6 bases to trimming and J lost 4 bases; unmatched junction nucleotides: 8. The CDR3 extends over 15 amino acids. Looked up from germline, CDR1 is SGHAT and CDR2 is FQNNGV. The chain's CDR3 is CASSRPGQGVYEQYV. CDR3 in DNA: TGTGCCAGCAGTCGACCGGGACAGGGGGTTTACGAGCAGTACGTC.

V usage is TRBV15 and J usage is TRBJ1-1; unclear D gene. This CDR3 has 14 residues. Germline-derived CDR1 and CDR2 are LNHNV and YYDKDF (reference sequence). The V gene lost 0 bases and the J gene lost 1 base, with 6 bases spanning the gap. The CDR3 sequence: CATSRDLWNTEAFF. DNA of the CDR3: TGTGCCACCAGCAGAGATCTATGGAACACTGAAGCTTTCTTT.

The V gene is TRBV29-1, the J gene TRBJ2-5; D is possibly TRBD1 (6 bases). This CDR3 spans 15 amino acids. V shed 2 bases and J shed 3 bases, with 16 bases lying between them. Germline V gene sequence: CDR1 SQVTM, CDR2 ANQGSEA. This CDR3 is CSVERVGGMEETQYF. CDR3 in DNA: TGCAGCGTTGAACGGGTAGGGGGTATGGAAGAGACCCAGTACTTC.

This clone was counted between two and nine times. The CDR3 sequence is CASSQGASGRTAGDTQYF. The CDR3 DNA reads as TGTGCCAGCAGCCAAGGAGCTAGCGGGAGGACGGCCGGAGATACGCAGTATTTT. This sequence joins TRBV14 and TRBJ2-3, with 11 bases that match TRBD2. CDR1 and CDR2 from the germline V gene are SGHDN and FVKESK. V dropped 1 base and J dropped 5; count of bases not matched to a gene: 11. The CDR3 sequence is 18 residues long.

This chain uses TRBV11-2 with TRBJ2-1; D possibly corresponds to TRBD1 (6 bases). The germline gives CDR1 SGHAT, CDR2 FQNNGV. The CDR3 consists of 15 residues. The V end lost 4 bases, the J end lost 2 bases, and 12 bases lay between the germline ends. CDR3 nucleotide sequence: TGTGCCAGCAGCTCTGCAGGGGACGCCTACAATGAGCAGTTCTTC. Its translation: CASSSAGDAYNEQFF.

The chain uses TRBV12-3 or TRBV12-4 and TRBJ1-5; D is ambiguous. This CDR3 contains 12 residues. The V end lost 5 bases, the J end lost 1 base, and 3 bases lay between the germline ends. In nucleotides, the CDR3 is TGTGCCAGCAGTCAAAGCAATCAGCCCCAGCATTTT. This codes for CASSQSNQPQHF.

The chain couples TRBV2 to TRBJ1-1, with TRBD1 matching over 8 bases. Germline CDR1 SNHLY, CDR2 FYNNEI. CDR3 length: 16 residues. V lost 7 bases and J lost 3; bases outside the gene matches: 13. The DNA for the CDR3 is TGTGCCAGCACGGGGTTTGAACAGGGGGGGCACACTGAAGCTTTCTTT. Translating it yields CASTGFEQGGHTEAFF.

The J gene is TRBJ2-7, the V gene TRBV28; 7 bases line up with TRBD1. The junction had 10 bases not matched to a gene; V was cut back by 5 bases and J by 0 bases. The CDR3 is 16 residues long. Germline-derived CDR1 and CDR2 are MDHEN and SYDVKM. The DNA for the CDR3 is TGTGCCAGCAGTCCGGAGACAGGGTTCTTCTCCTACGAGCAGTACGTC. Encoded protein: CASSPETGFFSYEQYV.

V is TRBV5-1 and J is TRBJ2-2; TRBD2 matches 10 bases. V lost 3 bases, J lost 3 bases, and 2 bases stayed unmatched. Germline assignment: CDR1 SGHRS and CDR2 YFSETQ. The length of the CDR3 is 15 residues. In DNA form, the CDR3 reads TGCGCCAGCAGCTCGGGACTAGCGTACACCGGGGAGCTGTTTTTT. It yields the protein CASSSGLAYTGELFF.

The rearrangement links TRBV3-1 (or the pseudogene TRBV3-2) to TRBJ1-2, with a weak D call TRBD1 (6 bases). CDR1 and CDR2 from the germline V gene are LGHDT and YNNKEL (reference sequence). Trimming removed 1 base from V and 4 bases from J, with 10 bases in between. This CDR3 has 14 residues. CDR3 DNA: TGTGCCAGCAGCCAAGGTACAGGGCCCTATGGCTACACCTTC. Protein product: CASSQGTGPYGYTF.

The chain recombines TRBV5-1 with TRBJ2-7; no clear D gene. The CDR3 loop spans 14 amino acids. V was shortened by 0 bases and J by 0 bases, with 7 bases between the two germline ends. The germline V gene encodes CDR1 SGHRS and CDR2 YFSETQ. As DNA, the CDR3 is TGCGCCAGCAGCTTGGTTTACAACTCCTACGAGCAGTACGTC. Translating gives CASSLVYNSYEQYV.

The chain recombines TRBV10-3 with TRBJ1-5, with D maybe TRBD1 (5 bases). Germline CDR1 and CDR2: ENHRY and SYGVKD. V dropped 3 bases and J dropped 2 bases, with 11 bases sitting between them. The CDR3 loop spans 15 amino acids. Here the CDR3 DNA reads TGTGCCATCAGTGATGCAGGGTTAGGCAATCAGCCCCAGCATTTT. Protein: CAISDAGLGNQPQHF.

The chain links TRBV2 to TRBJ2-7; 8 nucleotides match TRBD1. This CDR3 comprises 13 residues. J lost 9 bases, V lost 6 bases, and 10 bases had no gene match. CDR1 is SNHLY and CDR2 is FYNNEI in the germline V gene. The CDR3 nucleotides read TGTGCCAGCAGACCCCAACCAGGGGGCGCGCAGTACGTC. Residues: CASRPQPGGAQYV.

The chain couples TRBV6-1 to TRBJ2-7, with TRBD1 matching over 8 bases. This CDR3 region has 13 residues. The germline V gene encodes CDR1 MNHNS and CDR2 SASEGT. V trimming: 2 bases; J trimming: 7 bases; junction bases outside the gene matches: 4. The CDR3 loop is CASSETGGREQYV. Written as DNA, the CDR3 is TGTGCCAGCAGTGAAACAGGGGGTCGGGAGCAGTACGTC.

The gene calls are TRBV10-3 and TRBJ1-1, with TRBD1 as a possible D gene (5 bases). This CDR3 contains 14 residues. Trimming stripped 2 bases from V and 5 bases from J, with 12 bases between. Per germline, CDR1 ENHRY and CDR2 SYGVKD. The CDR3 DNA follows: TGTGCCATCAGTGAGGGGGCGTGGGAAACTGAAGCTTTCTTT. It yields the protein CAISEGAWETEAFF.

As DNA, the CDR3 is TGTGCCAGCCTAACCCTCGGTTCGGGGACTGAAGCTTTCTTT. As protein: CASLTLGSGTEAFF. The chain employs TRBV18 and TRBJ1-1; D uncertain. Deletions cut 8 bases from V and 5 bases from J, with 18 bases between. Germline values: CDR1 KGHSH, CDR2 LQKENI. This CDR3 is built from 14 residues.

This clone was counted once. The CDR3: CASEGQVSSGANVLTF. The CDR3 region has the DNA TGTGCCAGCGAAGGACAGGTTAGCTCTGGGGCCAACGTCCTGACTTTC. The V gene is TRBV2, the J gene TRBJ2-6, with 7 bases that match TRBD1. The V gene end was trimmed by 8 bases and the J gene end by 0 bases; junction bases not matched to a gene: 7. The CDR3 totals 16 residues. CDR1 is SNHLY and CDR2 is FYNNEI in the germline V gene.

The chain is built from TRBV21-1 and TRBJ1-3. TRBV21-1 is a pseudogene. This CDR3 region has 16 residues. The CDR3 DNA is TGTGCCAGCAGCAGAGGCAGACCAAGCTCTGGAAACACCATATATTTT. This translates into CASSRGRPSSGNTIYF.

This chain links TRBV12-3 or TRBV12-4 with TRBJ1-1; weak D call: TRBD1 (5 bases). V was trimmed by 4 bases and J by 6 bases, leaving 12 bases between them. The CDR3 totals 13 residues. The CDR3 bases are TGTGCCAGCAGTTCAGGGATTAGGCCTGAAGCTTTCTTT. As protein: CASSSGIRPEAFF.

As concerns this clone: A read error may produce the germline difference seen at one junction end. The chain uses TRBV7-9 and TRBJ2-4, with D maybe TRBD1 (6 bases). Germline CDR1 reads SEHNR; CDR2 reads FQNEAQ (reference sequence). CDR3 length: 13 amino acids. In DNA, the CDR3 is TGTGCCAGCAGCCCCCAGGAGAGGGGGATTAGGGACTTC. It yields the protein CASSPQERGIRDF. Together with reference TRBV7-9 and TRBJ2-4, the CDR3 gives the full variable domain: DTGVSQNPRHKITKRGQNVTFRCDPISEHNRLYWYRQTLGQGPEFLTYFQNEAQLEKSRLLSDRFSAERPKGSFSTLEIQRTEQGDSAMYLCASSPQERGIRDFGAGTRLSVL.